Listed below are T cell receptor beta chains from one sample, sequenced in a study of beta chain features in type 1 diabetes. Assay: immunoSEQ multiplex PCR; the TCRdb copy retains only in-frame clones and omits some. The table includes roughly 240,000 clones, around 68% detected once. What was sequenced was naive CD4+ T cells from blood. Receptors originate from a young man in good health. Each CDR3 is given with its conserved first and last residue. Fields, in order: J gene, clone size, V gene, D gene, CDR3 DNA, CDR3 protein. The D gene is left open where the match is weak. The size of a clone is reported for some rows only, either as once, few or many, or as a class for expanded clones.

J: TRBJ2-5; size: -; V: TRBV7-7; D: -; DNA: TGTGCCCTCGGACCTCAAGAGACCCAGTACTTC; CDR3: CALGPQETQYF
J: TRBJ1-3; size: few; V: TRBV30; D: -; DNA: TGTGCCTGGAGTGTGATCTCTGGAAACACCATATATTTT; CDR3: CAWSVISGNTIYF
J: TRBJ2-7; size: -; V: TRBV11-2; D: TRBD2; DNA: TGTGCCAGCAGCGCCTTGGGACTAGCCGGGCGCTACGAGCAGTACTTC; CDR3: CASSALGLAGRYEQYF
J: TRBJ2-1; size: once; V: TRBV30; D: TRBD2; DNA: TGTGCCTGGAGTGGCAGCACTAGCGCTGTGCAGTTCTTC; CDR3: CAWSGSTSAVQFF
J: TRBJ1-1; size: few; V: TRBV29-1; D: TRBD1; DNA: TGCAGCGCTATGGACAGGGGGAACACTGAAGCTTTCTTT; CDR3: CSAMDRGNTEAFF
J: TRBJ2-5; size: -; V: TRBV7-9; D: -; DNA: TGTGCCAGCAGCTTATCAGCGGAAGAGACCCAGTACTTC; CDR3: CASSLSAEETQYF
J: TRBJ1-5; size: -; V: TRBV30; D: -; DNA: TGTGCCTGGAACGGAGGGGGTGCGGAGCCCCAGCATTTT; CDR3: CAWNGGGAEPQHF
J: TRBJ2-2; size: few; V: TRBV4-1; D: -; DNA: TGCGCCAGCAGCCAAGAGGGGCTAAGGAACACCGGGGAGCTGTTTTTT; CDR3: CASSQEGLRNTGELFF
J: TRBJ2-2; size: -; V: TRBV18; D: -; DNA: TGTGCCAGCTCACAGAAACCGGGACAGAACACCGGGGAGCTGTTTTTT; CDR3: CASSQKPGQNTGELFF
J: TRBJ2-1; size: few; V: TRBV29-1; D: -; DNA: TGCAGCGTTGAAGGGCACAATGAGCAGTTCTTC; CDR3: CSVEGHNEQFF
J: TRBJ2-1; size: few; V: TRBV7-2; D: -; DNA: TGTGCCAGCAGCTTTTACAATGAGCAGTTCTTC; CDR3: CASSFYNEQFF
J: TRBJ2-3; size: -; V: TRBV30; D: -; DNA: TGTGCCTGGAACGTAGGTCGCACAGATACGCAGTATTTT; CDR3: CAWNVGRTDTQYF
J: TRBJ2-1; size: few; V: TRBV5-1; D: -; DNA: TGCGCCAGCGGCCCCGGGACCGATCCCCCGGGGCAGTTCTTC; CDR3: CASGPGTDPPGQFF
J: TRBJ2-7; size: -; V: TRBV10-3; D: -; DNA: TGTGCCATCAGTCCCCTCGAGGTGAAAACCTACGAGCAGTACTTC; CDR3: CAISPLEVKTYEQYF
J: TRBJ2-5; size: -; V: TRBV10-3; D: TRBD1; DNA: TGTGCCATCCAAGGACAGGGGAGGCAGGAGACCCAGTACTTC; CDR3: CAIQGQGRQETQYF
J: TRBJ2-2; size: -; V: TRBV9; D: -; DNA: TGTGCCAGCAGCGTAGAGGTCGGGGCGGTGAATACCGGGGAGCTGTTTTTT; CDR3: CASSVEVGAVNTGELFF
J: TRBJ1-1; size: few; V: TRBV30; D: -; DNA: TGTGCCTGGAGTGAACAGGGAGGGACTGAAGCTTTCTTT; CDR3: CAWSEQGGTEAFF
J: TRBJ1-6; size: -; V: TRBV14; D: -; DNA: TGTGCCAGCAGTCCTTCTGGTGGTTCACCCCTCCACTTT; CDR3: CASSPSGGSPLHF
J: TRBJ2-6; size: -; V: TRBV25-1; D: -; DNA: TGTGCCACTCTGAGCTCTGGGGCCAACGTCCTGACTTTC; CDR3: CATLSSGANVLTF
J: TRBJ1-5; size: -; V: TRBV30; D: -; DNA: TGTGCCTGGAGCACGACACCTGCACAGCCCCAGCATTTT; CDR3: CAWSTTPAQPQHF
J: TRBJ1-2; size: -; V: TRBV30; D: -; DNA: TGTGCCTCCCGTAGGAGCTTAGGCTACACCTTC; CDR3: CASRRSLGYTF
J: TRBJ1-5; size: -; V: TRBV30; D: -; DNA: TGTGCCTGGAGTGATCATAGCAATCAGCCCCAGCATTTT; CDR3: CAWSDHSNQPQHF
J: TRBJ2-3; size: -; V: TRBV7-2; D: TRBD2; DNA: TGTGCCAGCAGCACTAGCGGGGTGATCACAGATACGCAGTATTTT; CDR3: CASSTSGVITDTQYF
J: TRBJ2-5; size: -; V: TRBV6-6; D: -; DNA: TGTGCCAGCAGTTACGGGCAAGAGACCCAGTACTTC; CDR3: CASSYGQETQYF
J: TRBJ2-5; size: -; V: TRBV9; D: -; DNA: TGTGCCAGCAGCGTTGGGGATCCCCAAGAGACCCAGTACTTC; CDR3: CASSVGDPQETQYF
J: TRBJ2-3; size: -; V: TRBV7-2; D: -; DNA: TGTGCCAGCAGCCCAGCAGGGGTAGCGCAAAGAGATACGCAGTATTTT; CDR3: CASSPAGVAQRDTQYF
J: TRBJ2-5; size: -; V: TRBV30; D: -; DNA: TGTGCCTCGTCAAGTCCAGAGACCCAGTACTTC; CDR3: CASSSPETQYF
J: TRBJ2-7; size: few; V: TRBV7-2; D: -; DNA: TGTGCCAGCAGCTTAGTGCCCCAATACGAGCAGTACTTC; CDR3: CASSLVPQYEQYF
J: TRBJ2-5; size: -; V: TRBV15; D: TRBD2; DNA: TGTGCCACCAGCAGAGGAGCGGGGGGTGGAGAGACCCAGTACTTC; CDR3: CATSRGAGGGETQYF
J: TRBJ2-5; size: -; V: TRBV7-2; D: -; DNA: TGTGCCAGCAGCACACAGACTAGGGGCCAAGAGACCCAGTACTTC; CDR3: CASSTQTRGQETQYF
J: TRBJ2-7; size: once; V: TRBV7-2; D: TRBD2; DNA: TGTGCCAGCAGCTTAACGGACGGTGGACTAGGGGAGCAGTACTTC; CDR3: CASSLTDGGLGEQYF
J: TRBJ2-7; size: once; V: TRBV14; D: -; DNA: TGTGCCAGCAGCCCCGGACCAGGAGGTTTGTGGGAGCAGTACTTC; CDR3: CASSPGPGGLWEQYF
J: TRBJ1-3; size: -; V: TRBV6-5; D: TRBD1; DNA: TGTGCCAGCAGTTACTCCCGACAGGGGCGAAACACCATATATTTT; CDR3: CASSYSRQGRNTIYF
J: TRBJ2-7; size: -; V: TRBV28; D: TRBD1; DNA: TGTGCCAGCAGTTTAGTGGGACAGACCTACGAGTTGTACTTC; CDR3: CASSLVGQTYELYF
J: TRBJ2-7; size: -; V: TRBV7-2; D: -; DNA: TGTGCCAGCAGCCCCCGTTTTGATTACGAGCAGTACTTC; CDR3: CASSPRFDYEQYF
J: TRBJ2-1; size: once; V: TRBV29-1; D: -; DNA: TGCAGCGTTATTTCAGGGGGGAATGAGCAGTTCTTC; CDR3: CSVISGGNEQFF
J: TRBJ2-3; size: -; V: TRBV27; D: TRBD2; DNA: TGTGCCAGCAGACCGGGACTAGCGGGGCCCCCCATCAGGTATTTT; CDR3: CASRPGLAGPPIRYF
J: TRBJ2-1; size: -; V: TRBV4-1; D: TRBD1; DNA: TGCGCCAGCAGCCAAGAGGACAGGGGGGACAATGAGCAGTTCTTC; CDR3: CASSQEDRGDNEQFF
J: TRBJ2-1; size: few; V: TRBV4-1; D: -; DNA: TGCGCCAGCAGCCAAGGTTTCCAGTCCTCCTACAATGAGCAGTTCTTC; CDR3: CASSQGFQSSYNEQFF